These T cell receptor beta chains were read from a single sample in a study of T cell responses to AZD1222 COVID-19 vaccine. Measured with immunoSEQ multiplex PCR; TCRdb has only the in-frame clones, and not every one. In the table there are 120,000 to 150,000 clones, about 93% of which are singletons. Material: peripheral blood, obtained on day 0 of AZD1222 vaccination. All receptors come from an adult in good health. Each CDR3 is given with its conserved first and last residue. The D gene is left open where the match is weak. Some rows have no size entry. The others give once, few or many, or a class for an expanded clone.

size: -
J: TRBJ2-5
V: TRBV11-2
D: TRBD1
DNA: TGTGCCAGCACCACGACGGACAGGGGGCTGGAGACCCAGTACTTC
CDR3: CASTTTDRGLETQYF

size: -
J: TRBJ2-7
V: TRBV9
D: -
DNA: TGTGCCAGCGCCCGACTCGACAGCCCCTCCTACGAGCAGTACTTC
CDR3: CASARLDSPSYEQYF

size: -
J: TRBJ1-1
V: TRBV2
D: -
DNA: TGTGCCAGCACTGGCAGGGACACTGAAGCTTTCTTT
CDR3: CASTGRDTEAFF

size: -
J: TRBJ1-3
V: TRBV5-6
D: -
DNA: TGTGCCAGCAGCTTGGCAGGTGACTCTGGAAACACCATATATTTT
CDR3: CASSLAGDSGNTIYF

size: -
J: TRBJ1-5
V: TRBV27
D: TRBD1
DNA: TGTGCCAGCAGTACCAGACAGGGTAATCAGCCCCAGCATTTT
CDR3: CASSTRQGNQPQHF

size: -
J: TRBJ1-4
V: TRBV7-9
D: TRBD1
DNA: TGTGCCAGCAGCTTAGGGACAGGGGGCGCCGGCCCAGGTAATGAAAAACTGTTTTTT
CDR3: CASSLGTGGAGPGNEKLFF

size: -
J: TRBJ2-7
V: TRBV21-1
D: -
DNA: TGTGCCTCCCACCCCGGGGGCAAGAACGAGCAGTACTTC
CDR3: CASHPGGKNEQYF

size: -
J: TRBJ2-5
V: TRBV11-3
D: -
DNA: TGTGCCAGCAGTAAAGGCGGAGAGACCCAGTACTTC
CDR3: CASSKGGETQYF

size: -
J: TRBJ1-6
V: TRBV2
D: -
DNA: TGTGCCAGCAGTGAAGGATCGGACAGTTACAATTCACCCCTCCACTTT
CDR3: CASSEGSDSYNSPLHF

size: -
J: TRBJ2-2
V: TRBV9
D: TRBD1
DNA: TGTGCCAGCAGCGTACGTGGGGACAGTAACACCGGGGAGCTGTTTTTT
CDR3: CASSVRGDSNTGELFF

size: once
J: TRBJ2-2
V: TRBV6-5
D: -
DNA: TGTGCCAGCACCTCTTGGGGGGCCGGGGAGCTGTTTTTT
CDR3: CASTSWGAGELFF

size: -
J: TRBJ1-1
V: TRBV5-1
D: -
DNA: TGCGCCAGCAGCTGGGAGGCAGGGGCAAGGGCTGAAGCTTTCTTT
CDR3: CASSWEAGARAEAFF

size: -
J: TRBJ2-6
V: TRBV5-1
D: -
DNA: TGCGCCAGCAGTGAGGGACACAGCTCTGGGGCCAACGTCCTGACTTTC
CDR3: CASSEGHSSGANVLTF

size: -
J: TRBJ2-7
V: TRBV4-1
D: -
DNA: TGCGCCAGCAGCCAAGATCTGGGGACCGGGGCCTACGAGCAGTACTTC
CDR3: CASSQDLGTGAYEQYF

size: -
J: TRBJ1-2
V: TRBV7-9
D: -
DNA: TGTGCCAGCAGCTTTGGGACGACGGCTAACTATGGCTACACCTTC
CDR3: CASSFGTTANYGYTF

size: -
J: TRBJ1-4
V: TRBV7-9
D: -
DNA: TGTGCCAGCAGTTACTCGGGGGAAGCGGGAGAAAAACTGTTTTTT
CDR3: CASSYSGEAGEKLFF

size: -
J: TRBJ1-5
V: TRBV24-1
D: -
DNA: TGTGCCACCAGTGACCCGCGAGAGGCTCAGCCCCAGCATTTT
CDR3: CATSDPREAQPQHF

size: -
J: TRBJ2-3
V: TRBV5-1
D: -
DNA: TGCGCCAGCAGCTTGGGTCCGAGCACAGATACGCAGTATTTT
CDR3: CASSLGPSTDTQYF

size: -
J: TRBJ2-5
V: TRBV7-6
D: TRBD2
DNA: TGTGCCAGCAGCCCTCGACTAGCGGCTAAAGAGACCCAGTACTTC
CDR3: CASSPRLAAKETQYF

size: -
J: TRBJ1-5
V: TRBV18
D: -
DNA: TGTGCCAGCTCACGCGGGGGGAAGGATCAGCCCCAGCATTTT
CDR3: CASSRGGKDQPQHF

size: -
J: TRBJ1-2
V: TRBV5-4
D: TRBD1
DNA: TGTGCCAGCCGGACGGACAGGGTTAATCGGGGCTACACCTTC
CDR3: CASRTDRVNRGYTF

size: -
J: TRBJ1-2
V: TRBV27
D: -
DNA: TGTGCCAGCAGATCCCCAGGTTATGGCTACACCTTC
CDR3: CASRSPGYGYTF

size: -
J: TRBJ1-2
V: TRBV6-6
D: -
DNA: TGTGCCAGCAGTAAATCCGGGACGGGATATGGCTACACCTTC
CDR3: CASSKSGTGYGYTF

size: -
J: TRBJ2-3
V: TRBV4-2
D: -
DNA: TGTGCCAGCAGCCAAGAAGGGCCCCTGGATACGCAGTATTTT
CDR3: CASSQEGPLDTQYF

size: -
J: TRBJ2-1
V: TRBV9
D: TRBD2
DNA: TGTGCCAGCAGCACAACTAGCGGGGGCGTTGAGCAGTTCTTC
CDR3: CASSTTSGGVEQFF

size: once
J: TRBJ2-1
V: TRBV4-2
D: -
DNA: TGTGCCAGCAGCCAAGAACCCTCGGTGGGCAACAATGAGCAGTTCTTC
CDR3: CASSQEPSVGNNEQFF

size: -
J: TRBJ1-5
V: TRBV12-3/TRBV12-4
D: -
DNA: TGTGCCAGCAGTTTAGCGGGGAATCAGCCCCAGCATTTT
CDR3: CASSLAGNQPQHF

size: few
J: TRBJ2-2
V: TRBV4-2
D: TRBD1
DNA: TGTGCCAGCAGCCAAGGGACAGGGGCTAACACCGGGGAGCTGTTTTTT
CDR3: CASSQGTGANTGELFF

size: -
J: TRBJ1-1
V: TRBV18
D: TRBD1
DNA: TGTGCCAGCTCACCACTGGAGGGGGCGAACACTGAAGCTTTCTTT
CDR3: CASSPLEGANTEAFF

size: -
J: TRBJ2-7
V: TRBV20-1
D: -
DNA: TGCAGTGCTAGTCCCGGCAACGAGCAGTACTTC
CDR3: CSASPGNEQYF

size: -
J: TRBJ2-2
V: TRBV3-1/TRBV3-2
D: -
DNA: TGTGCCAGCAGCCAAGATGGCAGCACCGGGGAGCTGTTTTTT
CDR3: CASSQDGSTGELFF

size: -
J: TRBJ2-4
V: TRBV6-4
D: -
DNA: TGTGCCAGCAGTGACCAATTGGGCGACATTCAGTACTTC
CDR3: CASSDQLGDIQYF

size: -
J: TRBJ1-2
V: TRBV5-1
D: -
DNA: TGCGCCAGCAGCTTGGATGCGAGTGGCTACACCTTC
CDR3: CASSLDASGYTF

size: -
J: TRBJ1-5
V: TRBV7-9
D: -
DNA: TGTGCCAGCAGCTTAGGGGCGGGTTATAGCAATCAGCCCCAGCATTTT
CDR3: CASSLGAGYSNQPQHF

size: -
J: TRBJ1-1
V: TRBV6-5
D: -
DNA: TGTGCCAGCACCGAAGACAGGTGGGGGACTGAAGCTTTCTTT
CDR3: CASTEDRWGTEAFF

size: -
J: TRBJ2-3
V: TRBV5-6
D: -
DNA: TGTGCCAGCAGCTTGGCAGCAGGGGCAGATACGCAGTATTTT
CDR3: CASSLAAGADTQYF

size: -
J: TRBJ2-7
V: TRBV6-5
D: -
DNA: TGTGCCAGCAGTTTTACCGGGACGGGAGTCTACGAGCAGTACTTC
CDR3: CASSFTGTGVYEQYF

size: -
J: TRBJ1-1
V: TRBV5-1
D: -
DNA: TGCGTCAGCAGCTATACAGGACTCGAAGCTTTCTTT
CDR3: CVSSYTGLEAFF

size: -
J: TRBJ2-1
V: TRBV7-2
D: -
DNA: TGTGCCAGCAGCTTAGCGGGGGGCGGACACGAGCAGTTCTTC
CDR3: CASSLAGGGHEQFF

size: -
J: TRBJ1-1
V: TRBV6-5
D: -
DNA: TGTGCCAGCAGTTACCCGGAGAGAACTGAAGCTTTCTTT
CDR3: CASSYPERTEAFF

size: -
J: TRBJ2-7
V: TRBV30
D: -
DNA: TGTGCCTGGAGATGGGGATCTTCCTACGAGCAGTACTTC
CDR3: CAWRWGSSYEQYF

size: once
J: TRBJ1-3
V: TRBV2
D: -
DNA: TGTGCCAGCAGTGAAGAGGGGGGAGGAAACACCATATATTTT
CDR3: CASSEEGGGNTIYF

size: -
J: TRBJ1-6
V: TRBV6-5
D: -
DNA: TGTGCCAGCAGTTACGCGCTCCATCGGGATTCACCCCTCCACTTT
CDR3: CASSYALHRDSPLHF

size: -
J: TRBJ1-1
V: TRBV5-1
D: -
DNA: TGCGCCAGCAGCCTACAGGGTGTGAACACTGAAGCTTTCTTT
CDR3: CASSLQGVNTEAFF

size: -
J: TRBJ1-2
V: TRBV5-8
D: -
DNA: TGTGCCAGCAGCTACGGACTTTATGGCTACACCTTC
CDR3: CASSYGLYGYTF

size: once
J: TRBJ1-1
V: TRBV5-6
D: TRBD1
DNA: TGTGCCAGCAGCCCCGGGGACAGGGACGGCACTGAAGCTTTCTTT
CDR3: CASSPGDRDGTEAFF

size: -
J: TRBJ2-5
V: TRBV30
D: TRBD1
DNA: TGTGCCTGGTCCGCCTGGGACAGGGGGAAAGAGACCCAGTACTTC
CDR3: CAWSAWDRGKETQYF

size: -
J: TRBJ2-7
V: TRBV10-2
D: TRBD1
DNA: TGCGCCAGCAGTCTAATGGGACAGAAAGGCGAGCAGTACTTC
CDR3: CASSLMGQKGEQYF

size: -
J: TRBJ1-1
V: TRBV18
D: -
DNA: TGTGCCAGCTCACCACCGGTAGGGGGAGGACCTGAAGCTTTCTTT
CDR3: CASSPPVGGGPEAFF

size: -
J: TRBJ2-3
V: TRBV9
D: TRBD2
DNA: TGTGCCAGCAGCCCTCGGGCTAGCGGGAGTGGGGATACGCAGTATTTT
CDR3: CASSPRASGSGDTQYF

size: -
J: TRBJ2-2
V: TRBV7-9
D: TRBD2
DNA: TGTGCCAGCAGCCCCGGACTAGCGGACACCGGGGAGCTGTTTTTT
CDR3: CASSPGLADTGELFF

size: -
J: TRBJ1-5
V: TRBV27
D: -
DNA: TGTGCCAGCAGTTTATTTCAGGGGTCGGGGAATCAGCCCCAGCATTTT
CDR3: CASSLFQGSGNQPQHF

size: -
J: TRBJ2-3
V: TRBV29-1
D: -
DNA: TGCAGCGTTTGGACTCAAAAGGCGGATACGCAGTATTTT
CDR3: CSVWTQKADTQYF

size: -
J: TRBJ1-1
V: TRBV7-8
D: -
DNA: TGTGCCAGCAGCTGGGTCCCCCAGGCCACTGAAGCTTTCTTT
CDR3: CASSWVPQATEAFF

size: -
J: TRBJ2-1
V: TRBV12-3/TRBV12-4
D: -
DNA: TGTGCCAGCAGTTTAGACGCAGGGAGGCCTGGGTTCTTC
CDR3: CASSLDAGRPGFF

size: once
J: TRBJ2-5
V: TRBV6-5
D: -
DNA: TGTGCCAGAGGGGGTAGAGCCCAAGAGACCCAGTACTTC
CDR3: CARGGRAQETQYF

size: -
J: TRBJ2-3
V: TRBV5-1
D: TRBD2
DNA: TGCGCCAGCAGCTTGTCTCTAGCGGGAGGGCCTAGCACAGATACGCAGTATTTT
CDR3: CASSLSLAGGPSTDTQYF